A single TCR beta chain is shown here with its context. This record comes from a study of beta chain features in type 1 diabetes. Isolated RNA was reverse transcribed in full, so expressed TCRB transcripts were sequenced. Assay used: immunoSEQ multiplex PCR; TCRdb lists only in-frame clones, some missing. The sample shows about 130,000 clones, just over 9% of them seen only once. CDR1 is SGHRS, CDR2 YFSETQ, per germline. The CDR3 runs to 14 residues. V was cut by 4 bases and J by 8 bases, with 16 bases left in between. The rearrangement uses TRBV5-1 and TRBJ2-1; D is possibly TRBD2 (6 bases). This TCR was recovered from a man aged 18-30 years in good health. The specimen sequenced was central memory CD4+ T cells from blood. CDR3 protein: CASSGGLPSDEQFF. CDR3 bases: TGCGCCAGCAGCGGGGGACTCCCGAGCGATGAGCAGTTCTTC.